This T cell receptor (beta chain) was identified in a study of radiation and T cells in renal cell carcinoma. Overall study findings and caveats: Without pretreatment biopsies, baseline tumor clonotype presence was undetermined. From baseline, blood top tumor clonotypes peaked at 2 weeks post-radiation.

The repertoire was sequenced with immunoSEQ multiplex PCR; TCRdb's copy has only in-frame clones and lacks some. The sample contains approximately 90,000 clones, around 85% of which appear only once. Germline CDR1 reads MNHEY; CDR2 reads SMNVEV (reference sequence). Trimming removed 4 bases from V and 4 bases from J, with 11 bases in between. The CDR3 totals 13 residues. Time point indicated: blood 4 weeks post-SBRT, at nephrectomy. Indicated treatment: 15 Gy SBRT to primary tumor, nephrectomy 4 weeks later. This renal cell carcinoma was of the clear cell type. Of note for this clone: Its cognate antigen is unknown.

The chain has TRBV27 and TRBJ2-7; D is ambiguous. Here the sequenced sample was blood, taken from a patient whose treatment included radiotherapy and nephrectomy. The TCR comes from a man aged 50-60 years with renal cell carcinoma. The CDR3 DNA reads TGTGCCAGCAGTTCCCAGAATGGTTACGAGCAGTACTTC. The encoded protein is CASSSQNGYEQYF.